These 13 T cell receptor beta chains originate from one sample sequenced in a study of metastatic and nonmetastatic thyroid tumors. TCRdb re-called the PCR reads through MiXCR. The table includes tens of thousands of clones, roughly 19% detected once. None of the patients had undergone any treatment ahead of thyroid surgery. Sequenced: blood. These receptors all come from a female donor with papillary thyroid cancer or a benign thyroid nodule (not recorded which). Some clones in this sample may be carry-over from other donors' samples.

The chain recombines TRBV18 with TRBJ2-7; D is possibly TRBD1 or TRBD2 (5 bases each). V gave up 5 bases and J gave up 2 bases, with 10 bases separating them. The V gene's germline CDR1 is KGHSH and CDR2 LQKENI. The CDR3 sequence is 13 residues long. The chain's CDR3 is CASSGDGAYEQYF. CDR3 in DNA: TGTGCCAGCTCAGGGGACGGTGCCTACGAGCAGTACTTC.

This clone was counted many times. DNA for the CDR3: TGTGCCAGCAGCCCCCATGGGCGGGGAGACAATGAGCAGTTCTTC. Protein product: CASSPHGRGDNEQFF. The V call is TRBV28, the J call TRBJ2-1; perhaps TRBD2 as D (6 bases). The CDR3 is 15 amino acids. The germline V and J ends were trimmed by 6 bases and 5 bases, with 17 bases remaining between them. CDR1 MDHEN and CDR2 SYDVKM come from the germline V gene.

The rearrangement joins TRBV7-8 to TRBJ1-3; 7 nucleotides match TRBD1. Germline V gives CDR1 SGHVS, CDR2 FQNEAQ. J was trimmed by 8 bases and V by 3 bases; bases with no gene match: 4. The CDR3 has 13 residues. The DNA of the CDR3 is TGTGCCAGCAGCTTGGGGACAGCTGACACCATATATTTT. Its protein product is CASSLGTADTIYF. Full variable domain (missing parts from reference TRBV7-8 and TRBJ1-3): GAGVSQSPRYKVAKRGQDVALRCDPISGHVSLFWYQQALGQGPEFLTYFQNEAQLDKSGLPSDRFFAERPEGSVSTLKIQRTQQEDSAVYLCASSLGTADTIYFGEGSWLTVV.

This clone was counted at least ten times. CDR3 region: CASSPLQTNTEAFF. The CDR3 nucleotides are TGCGCCAGCAGCCCCCTACAGACGAACACTGAAGCTTTCTTT. This chain links TRBV5-1 with TRBJ1-1; D not certain. The CDR3 consists of 14 residues. The V end lost 4 bases, the J end lost 1 base, and 11 bases lay between the germline ends. CDR1 is SGHRS, CDR2 YFSETQ, per germline. Looking up the rest from reference TRBV5-1 and TRBJ1-1 gives the full variable domain: KAGVTQTPRYLIKTRGQQVTLSCSPISGHRSVSWYQQTPGQGLQFLFEYFSETQRNKGNFPGRFSGRQFSNSRSEMNVSTLELGDSALYLCASSPLQTNTEAFFGQGTRLTVV.

This clone has a count of ten or more. The chain uses TRBV7-9 and TRBJ2-1; no definite D call. The V gene lost 5 bases and the J gene lost 10 bases, with 15 bases spanning the gap. Germline loops: CDR1 SEHNR, CDR2 FQNEAQ (reference sequence). The CDR3 loop spans 13 amino acids. The CDR3 protein is CASSPGSTREQFF. CDR3 nucleotides: TGTGCCAGCAGCCCTGGGTCTACACGGGAGCAGTTCTTC.

This clone appeared a few times. This chain links TRBV20-1 with TRBJ2-6; the D is unclear. Germline assignment: CDR1 DFQATT and CDR2 SNEGSKA (reference sequence). There are 15 residues in the CDR3. V lost 5 bases to trimming and J lost 6 bases, with 17 bases between them. CDR3 protein: CSAVPDLSEANVLTF. CDR3 coding DNA: TGCAGTGCTGTTCCAGACTTGTCCGAGGCCAACGTCCTGACTTTC.

This chain links TRBV20-1 with TRBJ2-2; perhaps TRBD2 as D (6 bases). Germline CDR1 DFQATT, CDR2 SNEGSKA (reference sequence). V dropped 3 bases and J dropped 11 bases, with 19 bases sitting between them. This CDR3 has 14 residues. CDR3 amino acids: CSARANLAMAELFF. The DNA of the CDR3 is TGCAGTGCTAGGGCAAACCTAGCGATGGCAGAGCTGTTTTTT.

This clone was counted many times. The chain recombines TRBV6-1 with TRBJ2-7; D is perhaps TRBD1 or TRBD2 (5 bases each). The CDR3 totals 14 residues. The germline CDR1 and CDR2 sequences are MNHNS and SASEGT. V was shortened by 6 bases and J by 0 bases, with 12 bases between the two germline ends. CDR3 loop: CASSQPGTSYEQYF. The CDR3 bases are TGTGCCAGCAGCCAACCCGGGACCTCCTACGAGCAGTACTTC.

This clone came up a few times. A much larger clone sits a single nucleotide away, making a read error possible. V is TRBV15 and J is TRBJ2-4, with 7 bases identical to TRBD2. The CDR3 contains 16 residues. Germline V lookup: CDR1 LNHNV, CDR2 YYDKDF (reference sequence). The ends lost 0 bases at V and 2 bases at J; junction bases unmatched: 4. This CDR3 reads CATSREGGRTKNIQYF. In DNA, the CDR3 is TGTGCCACCAGCAGAGAGGGGGGGAGAACCAAAAACATTCAGTACTTC.

This clone was detected many times. This chain joins TRBV19 and TRBJ1-2, with no clear D. This CDR3 is built from 12 residues. The V gene lost 7 bases and the J gene lost 3 bases, with 9 bases spanning the gap. The germline V gene has CDR1 LNHDA and CDR2 SQIVND (reference sequence). The CDR3 region is CASTDAYYGYTF. CDR3 nucleotides: TGTGCCAGTACCGATGCTTACTATGGCTACACCTTC.

Only a few counts were recorded for this clone. The V and J genes are TRBV27 and TRBJ1-6; TRBD1 is a possible D gene (6 bases). Germline V gene sequence: CDR1 MNHEY, CDR2 SMNVEV (reference sequence). The CDR3 spans 14 residues. V lost 6 bases, J lost 10 bases, and 16 bases lay in between. The CDR3 loop is CASRERGSRSPLHF. DNA for the CDR3: TGTGCCAGCAGGGAAAGGGGGTCTCGGTCACCCCTCCACTTT.

This clone was found a few times. A much larger clone differs from this one at a single base, so this may be a read error. V and J are TRBV28 and TRBJ2-7; D call uncertain. The CDR3 contains 14 residues. Trimming shortened V by 3 bases and J by 0 bases, and 9 bases separated the two germline ends. In germline, CDR1 is MDHEN, CDR2 SYDVKM. CDR3 sequence (DNA): TGTGCCAGCAGTTTCCCAGTAAACTCCTACGAGCAGTACTTC. Amino acids: CASSFPVNSYEQYF.

The chain uses TRBV7-6 and TRBJ2-3; 12 nucleotides align to TRBD2. V gave up 6 bases and J gave up 6 bases; unmatched junction bases: 7. The CDR3 is 15 amino acids. CDR1 and CDR2 (germline): SGHVS, FNYEAQ. The CDR3 loop reads CASSSTSGSQDTQYF. The CDR3 DNA reads as TGTGCCAGCAGTTCGACTAGCGGGAGTCAGGATACGCAGTATTTT.